Below are 31 T cell receptor beta chains sequenced from a single sample in a study of regulatory T cells in long-lasting Graves disease. Both iRepertoire HTBI primers and Arm-PCR of CDR3 regions were used to build the TCR beta libraries. TCRdb independently ran MiXCR on the multiplex PCR reads; one entry per CDR3 protein. The sample contains hundreds of thousands of distinct CDR3 sequences, roughly 15% of which appear only once. Time point specified: newly diagnosed GD, antithyroid drugs for less than 3 months. PBMC-extracted RNA yielded the TCR library. These same data were also listed under a study on T cells in Graves' hyperthyroidism and ophthalmopathy.

The source material was peripheral blood mononuclear cells (PBMCs), sampled at new diagnosis, from a patient treated with antithyroid drugs. These receptors all stem from a woman aged 25-40 years with Graves disease.

This clonotype has ten or more counts. This rearrangement joins TRBV6-1 to TRBJ1-4; D not certain. The CDR3 extends over 14 amino acids. V was pared by 2 bases and J by 4 bases, with 8 bases between. The germline V gene has CDR1 MNHNS and CDR2 SASEGT. CDR3 amino acids: CASSENPINEKLFF. The CDR3 DNA reads TGTGCCAGCAGTGAAAACCCGATTAATGAAAAACTGTTTTTT.

This clonotype turned up a few times. The chain couples TRBV7-9 to TRBJ2-1; the D is unclear. CDR1 SEHNR and CDR2 FQNEAQ come from the germline V gene (reference sequence). Trimming took 2 bases from V and 2 from J, leaving 7 bases between them. CDR3 size: 14 residues. CDR3 loop: CASSLSSAYNEQFF. DNA of the CDR3: TGTGCCAGCAGCTTATCAAGTGCCTACAATGAGCAGTTCTTC.

This chain uses TRBV5-4 with TRBJ1-1; D perhaps matches TRBD1 (6 bases). Germline-derived CDR1 and CDR2 are SGHNT and YYREEE (reference sequence). CDR3 size: 13 residues. Trimming left V 4 bases short and J 10 bases short, with 17 bases between. CDR3 in DNA: TGTGCCAGCAGCCTAGGGGGGGGACTGTCAGCTTTCTTT. It codes for CASSLGGGLSAFF.

This clonotype appeared many times. The V gene is TRBV12-3 or TRBV12-4, the J gene TRBJ1-4, with 8 positions matching TRBD1. V trimming: 3 bases; J trimming: 8 bases; junction bases outside the gene matches: 2. The CDR3 extends over 13 amino acids. Here the CDR3 DNA reads TGTGCCAGCAGTTTTGGGACAGGCGAAAAACTGTTTTTT. Its protein is CASSFGTGEKLFF.

The chain combines TRBV6-2 or TRBV6-3 with TRBJ2-3, with 7 bases that match TRBD1. The trim removed 2 bases at V and 3 bases at J, leaving 8 bases unmatched. Per the germline V gene, CDR1 is MNHEY and CDR2 is SVGEGT. The CDR3 is made up of 16 amino acids. In nucleotides, the CDR3 is TGTGCCAGCAGTTACAGGACAGGCTTTAGGACAGATACGCAGTATTTT. The encoded protein is CASSYRTGFRTDTQYF.

CDR3 nucleotides: TGTGCCAGCAGGGACAGGGGGCTTTCCTATGGCTACACCTTC. It codes for CASRDRGLSYGYTF. The J gene is TRBJ1-2, the V gene TRBV19, with TRBD1 matching 12 bases. CDR1 and CDR2 (germline): LNHDA, SQIVND (reference sequence). The V segment lost 9 bases and the J segment 4 bases; nucleotides outside the gene matches: 6. The CDR3 consists of 14 residues.

This clonotype came up many times. This CDR3 reads CASSLAGTAYNEQFF. The CDR3 DNA sequence: TGTGCCAGCAGCTTAGCGGGGACAGCCTACAATGAGCAGTTCTTC. The J gene is TRBJ2-1, the V gene TRBV7-2; TRBD1 aligns across 7 bases. Per the germline V gene, CDR1 is SGHTA and CDR2 is FQGNSA. The V and J ends lost 0 bases and 2 bases, in that order; junction bases with no gene match: 1. This CDR3 is built from 15 residues. Based on the CDR3 plus reference TRBV7-2 and TRBJ2-1, the full variable domain is GAGVSQSPSNKVTEKGKDVELRCDPISGHTALYWYRQSLGQGLEFLIYFQGNSAPDKSGLPSDRFSAERTGGSVSTLTIQRTQQEDSAVYLCASSLAGTAYNEQFFGPGTRLTVL.

This clonotype was recorded at least ten times. V and J are TRBV6-5 and TRBJ1-1; D is ambiguous. The CDR3 spans 13 residues. Between the trimmed V and J ends, which lost 3 bases and 1 base, there was a span of 6 bases. Per the germline V gene, CDR1 is MNHEY and CDR2 is SVGAGI. The CDR3 bases are TGTGCCAGCAGTTATACCGGGAACACTGAAGCTTTCTTT. Translated, it gives CASSYTGNTEAFF.

The chain recombines TRBV7-2 with TRBJ1-2; 7 bases map to TRBD1. V was clipped by 5 bases and J by 4 bases; unmatched bases: 7. Germline CDR1 and CDR2: SGHTA and FQGNSA. CDR3 length: 14 amino acids. The CDR3 protein is CASSQMTGLYGYTF. The CDR3 DNA reads as TGTGCCAGCAGCCAGATGACAGGGCTCTATGGCTACACCTTC.

This clonotype was detected only a few times. This chain connects TRBV6-2 or TRBV6-3 to TRBJ2-2; 8 nucleotides align to TRBD2. This CDR3 has 18 residues. V gave up 0 bases and J gave up 3 bases; unmatched junction bases: 9. CDR1 is MNHEY and CDR2 is SVGEGT in the germline V gene. In DNA, the CDR3 is TGTGCCAGCAGTTACTCGAAGTTCCAGCGGGAGTACACCGGGGAGCTGTTTTTT. Amino acids: CASSYSKFQREYTGELFF.

This clonotype was recorded a few times. The J gene is TRBJ2-7, the V gene TRBV28; perhaps D is TRBD1 or TRBD2 (5 bases each). The CDR3 is 12 residues long. CDR1 and CDR2 from the germline V gene are MDHEN and SYDVKM. V was pared by 3 bases and J by 9 bases, with 12 bases between. The CDR3 region is CASSLRGTGQYF. The CDR3 DNA is TGTGCCAGCAGTTTGAGGGGAACCGGGCAGTACTTC. Full variable domain (missing parts from reference TRBV28 and TRBJ2-7): DVKVTQSSRYLVKRTGEKVFLECVQDMDHENMFWYRQDPGLGLRLIYFSYDVKMKEKGDIPEGYSVSREKKERFSLILESASTNQTSMYLCASSLRGTGQYFGPGTRLTVT.

V usage is TRBV9 and J usage is TRBJ1-3, with D uncertain. V dropped 0 bases and J dropped 4 bases, with 11 bases sitting between them. Germline CDR1 and CDR2: SGDLS and YYNGEE. The CDR3 totals 15 residues. The CDR3 nucleotides are TGTGCCAGCAGCGTAGCCGGAGCCCGCGGAAACACCATATATTTT. Its translation is CASSVAGARGNTIYF.

This clonotype was seen more than once but under ten times. The chain couples TRBV4-1 to TRBJ1-5; TRBD1 is a possible D gene (6 bases). This CDR3 has 15 amino acids. CDR1 is MGHRA, CDR2 YSYEKL, per germline. Between the trimmed V and J ends, which lost 4 bases and 2 bases, there was a span of 12 bases. Written as DNA, the CDR3 is TGCGCCAGCAGCCCAGAACCAGGGGGCAATCAGCCCCAGCATTTT. Residues: CASSPEPGGNQPQHF.

This clonotype was counted at least ten times. The rearrangement uses TRBV28 and TRBJ2-1, with a weak D call TRBD2 (5 bases). Germline V gene sequence: CDR1 MDHEN, CDR2 SYDVKM. Trimming pared 5 bases from V and 4 bases from J, leaving 18 bases between. The CDR3 totals 16 residues. The CDR3 loop reads CASSLSSVGKYNEQFF. The CDR3 DNA reads as TGTGCCAGCAGTCTCAGTAGCGTGGGGAAGTACAATGAGCAGTTCTTC.

The CDR3 DNA reads as TGTGCCAGCTCACCAGCAACAGGGATGTATAGCACTGAAGCTTTCTTT. Protein sequence: CASSPATGMYSTEAFF. The rearrangement joins TRBV18 to TRBJ1-1, with D possibly TRBD1 on 6 matching bases. The germline V and J ends were trimmed by 2 bases and 4 bases, with 17 bases remaining between them. This CDR3 has 16 amino acids. Germline V CDR1 and CDR2: KGHSH, LQKENI.

In this sample, this clonotype turned up many times. The chain combines TRBV28 with TRBJ2-3; 11 positions agree with TRBD2. The V gene's germline CDR1 is MDHEN and CDR2 SYDVKM. This CDR3 is 16 amino acids long. Losses at the gene ends were 6 bases for V and 6 bases for J; bases not matched to a gene: 11. CDR3: CASRMTSGTRVDTQYF. CDR3 DNA sequence: TGTGCCAGCAGAATGACTAGCGGGACGAGGGTGGATACGCAGTATTTT.

The chain couples TRBV30 to TRBJ2-7; D may be TRBD2 (5 bases). The CDR3 loop spans 12 amino acids. Deletions cut 4 bases from V and 6 bases from J, with 13 bases between. Germline V lookup: CDR1 GTSNPN, CDR2 SVGIG (reference sequence). As DNA, the CDR3 is TGTGCCTGGATGCCTCTACGGGGCGAGCAGTACTTC. It yields the protein CAWMPLRGEQYF.

This clonotype appeared many times. The chain joins TRBV2 to TRBJ1-2, with D possibly matching TRBD1 (6 bases). The CDR3 sequence is 15 residues long. Germline V lookup: CDR1 SNHLY, CDR2 FYNNEI. Trimming cost V 5 bases and J 6 bases, with 19 bases left between them. The CDR3 reads CASSKQRQVQNGYTF. The CDR3 DNA sequence: TGTGCCAGCAGTAAACAGAGACAGGTACAGAATGGCTACACCTTC.

Ten or more counts support this clonotype. V is TRBV29-1 and J is TRBJ1-1, with unresolved D. CDR1 SQVTM and CDR2 ANQGSEA come from the germline V gene. The CDR3 runs 12 residues. V was shortened by 3 bases and J by 0 bases, with 5 bases between the two germline ends. The CDR3: CSVERVNTEAFF. The CDR3 nucleotides are TGCAGCGTTGAGAGGGTGAACACTGAAGCTTTCTTT.

In its sample, this clonotype was seen a few times. A much larger clone differs by one base, so this may be a read error. The chain couples TRBV6-9 to TRBJ1-1; D is perhaps TRBD1 (6 bases). The V end was cut by 4 bases, the J end by 4 bases, with 16 bases between. The CDR3 spans 15 residues. The germline V gene has CDR1 MNHGY and CDR2 SVAAGI. CDR3 sequence (DNA): TGTGCCAGCAGTTCCGACAGGTCAATGAGCACTGAAGCTTTCTTT. This codes for CASSSDRSMSTEAFF.

This clonotype was detected ten times or more. V gene TRBV2 combines with J gene TRBJ2-1, with a possible D match to TRBD2 (5 bases). Trimming removed 2 bases at V and 5 bases at J, with 13 bases between. In germline, CDR1 is SNHLY, CDR2 FYNNEI. The CDR3 runs to 15 residues. CDR3 in amino acids: CASSENGLSNNEQFF. The CDR3 bases are TGTGCCAGCAGTGAAAACGGACTGTCGAACAATGAGCAGTTCTTC. Filled out from reference TRBV2 and TRBJ2-1, the complete variable domain reads EPEVTQTPSHQVTQMGQEVILRCVPISNHLYFYWYRQILGQKVEFLVSFYNNEISEKSEIFDDQFSVERPDGSNFTLKIRSTKLEDSAMYFCASSENGLSNNEQFFGPGTRLTVL.

V and J are TRBV19 and TRBJ2-5; tentative D call: TRBD2 (5 bases). Germline V gene data show CDR1 as LNHDA and CDR2 as SQIVND (reference sequence). The CDR3 is 13 amino acids. Between the trimmed V and J ends, which lost 7 bases and 2 bases, there was a span of 11 bases. In nucleotides, the CDR3 is TGTGCCAGTAATGAGGGTCGGCAAGAGACCCAGTACTTC. Amino acid sequence: CASNEGRQETQYF.

This clonotype showed up many times. The rearrangement uses TRBV12-3 or TRBV12-4 and TRBJ2-1; D is uncertain. With 5 bases removed from V and 8 bases from J, the gap between germline ends came to 19 bases. The CDR3 length is 15 residues. CDR3 DNA sequence: TGTGCCAGCAGTCCGACGCAAGAAGCTTCCCATGAGCAGTTCTTC. Protein sequence: CASSPTQEASHEQFF.

This clonotype has at least ten counts. The chain uses TRBV24-1 and TRBJ2-7; 10 bases are shared with TRBD1. The CDR3 spans 15 residues. V was clipped by 4 bases and J by 4 bases; unmatched bases: 6. Germline loops: CDR1 KGHDR, CDR2 SFDVKD. The CDR3 sequence: CATSERGTGVYEQYF. The CDR3 DNA reads TGTGCCACCAGTGAGAGGGGGACAGGGGTTTACGAGCAGTACTTC.

The gene calls are TRBV4-1 and TRBJ2-7, with D possibly TRBD2 on 6 matching bases. Germline assignment: CDR1 MGHRA and CDR2 YSYEKL. CDR3 size: 13 residues. V was pared by 6 bases and J by 7 bases, with 16 bases between. The CDR3 nucleotides read TGCGCCAGCAGTCCGAACTCCGGAGGGGAGCAGTACTTC. This encodes CASSPNSGGEQYF.

This clonotype was recorded at least ten times. The rearrangement links TRBV28 to TRBJ2-3, with TRBD1 identical over 7 bases. The J segment lost 3 bases and the V segment lost 5 bases, leaving 8 bases of the junction unmatched. Per the germline V gene, CDR1 is MDHEN and CDR2 is SYDVKM. The CDR3 sequence is 15 residues long. The CDR3 sequence is CASSPDRALTDTQYF. The CDR3 nucleotides read TGTGCCAGCAGTCCCGACAGGGCCCTGACAGATACGCAGTATTTT.

This clonotype was seen a few times. This chain uses TRBV30 with TRBJ1-5, with D maybe TRBD1 (5 bases). This CDR3 is 13 amino acids long. Germline lookup yields CDR1 GTSNPN and CDR2 SVGIG (reference sequence). V shed 1 base and J shed 4 bases, with 8 bases lying between them. The chain's CDR3 is CAWSAGVNQPQHF. CDR3 sequence (DNA): TGTGCCTGGAGTGCGGGGGTAAATCAGCCCCAGCATTTT.

This clonotype was seen ten or more times. The rearrangement links TRBV11-2 to TRBJ2-7, with 9 bases fitting TRBD1. CDR1 is SGHAT, CDR2 FQNNGV, per germline. The trim removed 0 bases at V and 3 bases at J, leaving 6 bases unmatched. The CDR3 spans 16 residues. CDR3 DNA sequence: TGTGCCAGCAGCTTAGACATCGGACAGGGGAGCTACGAGCAGTACTTC. This encodes CASSLDIGQGSYEQYF. Based on the CDR3 plus reference TRBV11-2 and TRBJ2-7, the full variable domain is EAGVAQSPRYKIIEKRQSVAFWCNPISGHATLYWYQQILGQGPKLLIQFQNNGVVDDSQLPKDRFSAERLKGVDSTLKIQPAKLEDSAVYLCASSLDIGQGSYEQYFGPGTRLTVT.

This clonotype was counted a few times. The gene calls are TRBV19 and TRBJ2-3; maybe TRBD1 (6 bases). CDR1 and CDR2 (germline): LNHDA, SQIVND (reference sequence). This CDR3 comprises 14 residues. V gave up 4 bases and J gave up 9 bases, with 17 bases separating them. CDR3 region: CASSTSDSGMTQYF. The CDR3 bases are TGTGCCAGTAGTACCTCGGACAGCGGAATGACGCAGTATTTT.

This chain uses TRBV5-1 with TRBJ1-4; 10 nucleotides match TRBD1. J was trimmed by 1 base and V by 4 bases; bases with no gene match: 4. From germline, CDR1 is SGHRS and CDR2 YFSETQ. This CDR3 spans 16 amino acids. The CDR3 bases are TGCGCCAGCAGCAGAGGGACAGGGGAAACTAATGAAAAACTGTTTTTT. Its translation is CASSRGTGETNEKLFF.

The sample holds many counts of this clonotype. DNA for the CDR3: TGTGCCACCCTTCAGGGGGTTAATAATTCACCCCTCCACTTT. Its protein product is CATLQGVNNSPLHF. The chain couples TRBV28 to TRBJ1-6; 7 nucleotides line up with TRBD1. CDR1 MDHEN and CDR2 SYDVKM come from the germline V gene. V lost 10 bases, J lost 5 bases, and 8 bases stayed unmatched. The CDR3 is 14 residues long.